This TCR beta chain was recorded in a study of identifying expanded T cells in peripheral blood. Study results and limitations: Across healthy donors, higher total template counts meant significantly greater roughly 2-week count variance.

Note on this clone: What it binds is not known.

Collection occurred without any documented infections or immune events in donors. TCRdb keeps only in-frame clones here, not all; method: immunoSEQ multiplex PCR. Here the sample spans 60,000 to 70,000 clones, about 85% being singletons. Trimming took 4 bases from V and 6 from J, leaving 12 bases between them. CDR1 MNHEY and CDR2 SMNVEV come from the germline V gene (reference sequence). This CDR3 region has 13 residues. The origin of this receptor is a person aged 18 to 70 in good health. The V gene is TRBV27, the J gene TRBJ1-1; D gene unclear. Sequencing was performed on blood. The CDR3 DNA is TGTGCCAGCAGTTCATGGGTAGGCGCTGAAGCTTTCTTT. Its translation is CASSSWVGAEAFF.